These 32 T cell receptor beta chains were all obtained from the same sample, sequenced in a study of T cell changes during pregnancy in multiple sclerosis. Sequenced by immunoSEQ multiplex PCR; TCRdb stores in-frame clones only, minus some. Of roughly 18,000 clones listed, 70% to 90% are singletons. Specimen: CD4+ T cells from peripheral blood mononuclear cells, collected in the first trimester of pregnancy. The receptors were gathered from a female donor in good health, enrolled as a control in a pregnancy study.

The rearrangement uses TRBV2 and TRBJ1-5, with 7 bases that match TRBD1. The CDR3 sequence is 17 residues long. Per germline, CDR1 SNHLY and CDR2 FYNNEI. V was pared by 5 bases and J by 3 bases, with 13 bases of the junction left unmatched. This CDR3 reads CASSFQPGQKFNQPQHF. CDR3 DNA sequence: TGTGCCAGCAGTTTCCAACCGGGACAGAAATTCAATCAGCCCCAGCATTTT.

J is TRBJ2-5 and V is TRBV7-2; D uncertain. V was shortened by 0 bases and J by 4 bases, with 3 bases between the two germline ends. The CDR3 length is 12 residues. Germline V CDR1 and CDR2: SGHTA, FQGNSA. The CDR3 nucleotides read TGTGCCAGCAGCTTAGCGCGAGAGACCCAGTACTTC. As protein: CASSLARETQYF. The full variable domain, rest sourced from reference TRBV7-2 and TRBJ2-5, is GAGVSQSPSNKVTEKGKDVELRCDPISGHTALYWYRQSLGQGLEFLIYFQGNSAPDKSGLPSDRFSAERTGGSVSTLTIQRTQQEDSAVYLCASSLARETQYFGPGTRLLVL.

V usage is TRBV18 and J usage is TRBJ2-5, with a weak D call TRBD1 (5 bases). This CDR3 spans 13 amino acids. Germline CDR1 is KGHSH and CDR2 is LQKENI. The V end lost 3 bases, the J end lost 9 bases, and 14 bases lay between the germline ends. DNA of the CDR3: TGTGCCAGCTCACCTGCGACAAAAGGGGCCCAGTACTTC. Translated, it gives CASSPATKGAQYF. The variable domain in full, completed from reference TRBV18 and TRBJ2-5, reads NAGVMQNPRHLVRRRGQEARLRCSPMKGHSHVYWYRQLPEEGLKFMVYLQKENIIDESGMPKERFSAEFPKEGPSILRIQQVVRGDSAAYFCASSPATKGAQYFGPGTRLLVL.

The sample holds one count of this clone. The chain recombines TRBV18 with TRBJ1-2, with D possibly TRBD1 on 5 matching bases. V was cut by 0 bases and J by 2 bases, with 10 bases left in between. CDR3 length: 15 amino acids. The germline CDR1 and CDR2 sequences are KGHSH and LQKENI. The CDR3 DNA is TGTGCCAGCTCACCACCGGGCCGGGGGAACTATGGCTACACCTTC. Its protein is CASSPPGRGNYGYTF.

The chain couples TRBV4-1 to TRBJ2-2; tentatively, D is TRBD2 (5 bases). CDR1 and CDR2 (germline): MGHRA, YSYEKL. V was cut by 3 bases and J by 0 bases, with 11 bases left in between. There are 16 residues in the CDR3. The CDR3 loop is CASSHTTGTNTGELFF. Here the CDR3 DNA reads TGCGCCAGCAGCCACACCACGGGGACGAACACCGGGGAGCTGTTTTTT.

The chain uses TRBV6-1 and TRBJ2-1; no definite D call. Trimming took 4 bases from V and 1 from J, leaving 5 bases between them. CDR3 length: 13 residues. Per the germline V gene, CDR1 is MNHNS and CDR2 is SASEGT. The chain's CDR3 is CASSVKSYNEQFF. The CDR3, as DNA: TGTGCCAGCAGTGTAAAATCCTACAATGAGCAGTTCTTC.

The chain combines TRBV10-2 with TRBJ1-6; unclear D gene. Germline CDR1 WSHSY, CDR2 SAAADI. V shed 2 bases and J shed 7 bases, with 15 bases lying between them. The CDR3 sequence is 16 residues long. The chain's CDR3 is CASSETTLSNNSPLHF. The CDR3, as DNA: TGCGCCAGCAGTGAGACTACACTTTCCAACAATTCACCCCTCCACTTT.

The chain uses TRBV4-3 and TRBJ2-3; weak D call: TRBD1 (5 bases). Germline-derived CDR1 and CDR2 are LGHNA and YSLEER. Trimming removed 0 bases at V and 2 bases at J, with 12 bases between. This CDR3 has 16 residues. This chain's CDR3 is CASSQERGGNTDTQYF. CDR3 nucleotides: TGCGCCAGCAGCCAAGAAAGGGGCGGAAACACAGATACGCAGTATTTT.

The gene calls are TRBV10-3 and TRBJ1-2, with a possible D match to TRBD1 (5 bases). Trimming cost V 3 bases and J 4 bases, with 15 bases left between them. Germline CDR1 is ENHRY and CDR2 is SYGVKD. The CDR3 runs to 15 residues. CDR3 sequence (DNA): TGTGCCATCAGTGAAACTGCGGGGCAGGGCTATGGCTACACCTTC. Translation: CAISETAGQGYGYTF.

The gene calls are TRBV20-1 and TRBJ1-3; D unclear. The V and J ends lost 6 bases and 3 bases respectively, with 6 bases between them. Per germline, CDR1 DFQATT and CDR2 SNEGSKA (reference sequence). The CDR3 totals 11 residues. The CDR3 DNA reads TGCAGTGCCCTTAATGGAAACACCATATATTTT. The encoded protein is CSALNGNTIYF.

This sequence joins TRBV10-3 and TRBJ2-2; 10 bases agree with TRBD2. With 4 bases clipped from V and 6 bases from J, the junction kept 5 bases outside the gene matches. The germline gives CDR1 ENHRY, CDR2 SYGVKD. This CDR3 region has 15 residues. The CDR3 coding sequence is TGTGCCATCAGTGTCTCAGCGGGAGGGCCCGGGGAGCTGTTTTTT. It specifies CAISVSAGGPGELFF.

This clone has only a few counts. The rearrangement links TRBV15 to TRBJ1-2; D not resolved. Germline loops: CDR1 LNHNV, CDR2 YYDKDF (reference sequence). V lost 5 bases to trimming and J lost 5 bases, with 12 bases between them. The CDR3 spans 13 residues. CDR3 loop: CATSRRVEYGYTF. In DNA form, the CDR3 reads TGTGCCACCAGCCGACGAGTGGAGTATGGCTACACCTTC.

The chain recombines TRBV23-1 with TRBJ2-7; D is ambiguous. TRBV23-1 qualifies as an ORF whose function is uncertain. V lost 1 base and J 1 base, leaving 8 bases between the germline ends. The CDR3 runs to 14 residues. The CDR3 DNA is TGCGCCAGCAGTCAATATGGTGCGTCCTACGAGCAGTACTTC. Translated, it gives CASSQYGASYEQYF.

The genes are TRBV29-1 and TRBJ2-1; 7 nucleotides agree with TRBD2. Per the germline V gene, CDR1 is SQVTM and CDR2 is ANQGSEA. This CDR3 has 14 amino acids. Trimming at V came to 4 bases and at J to 2 bases, leaving 5 bases not matched to a gene. Here the CDR3 DNA reads TGCAGCGTTGCGGGGGGAGAGGCCTACAATGAGCAGTTCTTC. Protein product: CSVAGGEAYNEQFF.

V gene TRBV7-2 combines with J gene TRBJ2-6; 7 bases align to TRBD1. CDR3 length: 15 residues. V shed 5 bases and J 0 bases; nucleotides not matched to a gene: 1. CDR1 is SGHTA and CDR2 is FQGNSA in the germline V gene. The CDR3: CASSRDSSGANVLTF. The CDR3 DNA sequence: TGTGCCAGCAGCCGGGACAGCTCTGGGGCCAACGTCCTGACTTTC.

This chain joins TRBV25-1 and TRBJ1-1; 10 bases align to TRBD1. V shed 8 bases, J shed 4 bases, and the junction held 10 bases outside the gene matches. Germline lookup yields CDR1 MGHDK and CDR2 SYGVNS. This CDR3 has 15 residues. The CDR3 is CASQGTGVRGTEAFF. The CDR3 bases are TGTGCCAGCCAAGGGACAGGGGTAAGGGGCACTGAAGCTTTCTTT.

The V call is TRBV5-1, the J call TRBJ2-5, with D perhaps TRBD2 (6 bases). The CDR3 contains 13 residues. The V end was cut by 5 bases, the J end by 2 bases, with 10 bases between. Germline V gene lookup returns CDR1 SGHRS and CDR2 YFSETQ. CDR3 coding DNA: TGCGCCAGCAGGTCCGGGACTCAAGAGACCCAGTACTTC. Translating it yields CASRSGTQETQYF.

This rearrangement joins TRBV21-1 to TRBJ1-1. TRBV21-1 is reported as a pseudogene. The CDR3 spans 15 residues. CDR3 loop: CASSKLGAQNTEAFF. The CDR3 bases are TGTGCCAGCAGCAAACTCGGAGCTCAGAACACTGAAGCTTTCTTT.

V and J are TRBV6-1 and TRBJ1-2, with D maybe TRBD1 (6 bases). Trimming took 4 bases from V and 1 from J, leaving 13 bases between them. Germline V gene sequence: CDR1 MNHNS, CDR2 SASEGT. The CDR3 is 15 residues long. Here the CDR3 DNA reads TGTGCCAGCAGTGGACAGGCTCCCCTTAACTATGGCTACACCTTC. Translating gives CASSGQAPLNYGYTF.

This clone was counted a single time. The chain combines TRBV10-3 with TRBJ1-6; 9 bases agree with TRBD1. The germline V gene has CDR1 ENHRY and CDR2 SYGVKD. CDR3 length: 13 amino acids. J gave up 8 bases and V 8 bases, and 4 bases lay outside the gene matches. CDR3 loop: CAIHRGLDSPLHF. CDR3 DNA sequence: TGTGCCATCCACAGGGGGCTTGATTCACCCCTCCACTTT.

J is TRBJ1-4 and V is TRBV30; weak D call: TRBD1 (5 bases). The CDR3 contains 15 residues. Trimming left V 0 bases short and J 8 bases short, with 16 bases between. CDR1 is GTSNPN and CDR2 is SVGIG in the germline V gene (reference sequence). CDR3 sequence (DNA): TGTGCCTGGAGTGTATTGAAAGGGGAGGGCGAAAAACTGTTTTTT. Protein sequence: CAWSVLKGEGEKLFF.

This chain links TRBV10-2 with TRBJ1-5; D unresolved. This CDR3 is built from 14 residues. With 6 bases removed from V and 0 bases from J, the gap between germline ends came to 9 bases. CDR1 and CDR2 from the germline V gene are WSHSY and SAAADI. As DNA, the CDR3 is TGCGCCAGCAGGAGAAGTCATAGCAATCAGCCCCAGCATTTT. Encoded protein: CASRRSHSNQPQHF.

The V gene is TRBV10-1, the J gene TRBJ1-2; TRBD1 matches at 7 bases. Germline-derived CDR1 and CDR2 are WNHNN and SYGVQD (reference sequence). V lost 4 bases, J lost 2 bases, and 7 bases stayed unmatched. CDR3 length equals 15 residues. The DNA for the CDR3 is TGCGCCAGCAGTGGGCGACAGGGTTTAAACTATGGCTACACCTTC. It is translated as CASSGRQGLNYGYTF.

The chain carries TRBV27 and TRBJ2-3; weak D call: TRBD2 (5 bases). Between the trimmed V and J ends, which lost 6 bases and 2 bases, there was a span of 12 bases. From germline, CDR1 is MNHEY and CDR2 SMNVEV (reference sequence). The CDR3 has 14 amino acids. CDR3 region: CASRSDWATDTQYF. Here the CDR3 DNA reads TGTGCCAGCAGATCGGACTGGGCCACAGATACGCAGTATTTT.

V is TRBV2 and J is TRBJ1-2, with a possible D match to TRBD1 (5 bases). This CDR3 spans 14 amino acids. CDR1 is SNHLY and CDR2 is FYNNEI in the germline V gene. With 4 bases removed from V and 4 bases from J, the gap between germline ends came to 13 bases. CDR3 residues: CASSGETALYGYTF. DNA for the CDR3: TGTGCCAGCAGTGGAGAGACAGCGCTCTATGGCTACACCTTC.

The chain couples TRBV10-2 to TRBJ1-1; 8 nucleotides match TRBD1. Trimming cost V 6 bases and J 0 bases; bases outside gene matches: 12. The CDR3 loop spans 17 amino acids. Germline CDR1 reads WSHSY; CDR2 reads SAAADI. The CDR3: CASRTHGRQGLNTEAFF. CDR3 nucleotide sequence: TGCGCCAGCAGAACCCATGGACGACAGGGGCTGAACACTGAAGCTTTCTTT.

This clone has only one observation. The chain links TRBV9 to TRBJ2-7, with D hard to call. Germline-derived CDR1 and CDR2 are SGDLS and YYNGEE. Between the trimmed V and J ends, which lost 0 bases and 2 bases, there was a span of 12 bases. CDR3 size: 15 residues. The CDR3 DNA reads as TGTGCCAGCAGCGTAGGTCGACTCTCCACCTACGAGCAGTACTTC. The encoded protein is CASSVGRLSTYEQYF. Complete variable domain (other parts from reference TRBV9 and TRBJ2-7): DSGVTQTPKHLITATGQRVTLRCSPRSGDLSVYWYQQSLDQGLQFLIQYYNGEERAKGNILERFSAQQFPDLHSELNLSSLELGDSALYFCASSVGRLSTYEQYFGPGTRLTVT.

The V and J genes are TRBV5-4 and TRBJ2-3; 11 positions agree with TRBD2. V lost 4 bases, J lost 6 bases, and 10 bases stayed unmatched. CDR1 is SGHNT, CDR2 YYREEE, per germline (reference sequence). The CDR3 consists of 16 residues. The chain's CDR3 is CASSRHTSGSVDTQYF. DNA for the CDR3: TGTGCCAGCAGCCGACATACTAGCGGGAGTGTCGATACGCAGTATTTT.

The genes are TRBV7-9 and TRBJ2-5, with TRBD2 as a possible D gene (5 bases). The CDR3 runs 14 residues. The V end was cut by 5 bases, the J end by 4 bases, with 14 bases between. Germline V gene sequence: CDR1 SEHNR, CDR2 FQNEAQ (reference sequence). CDR3 region: CASSRGGGGETQYF. The CDR3 coding sequence is TGTGCCAGCAGCCGAGGAGGCGGCGGAGAGACCCAGTACTTC. The full variable domain, completed using reference TRBV7-9 and TRBJ2-5, is DTGVSQNPRHKITKRGQNVTFRCDPISEHNRLYWYRQTLGQGPEFLTYFQNEAQLEKSRLLSDRFSAERPKGSFSTLEIQRTEQGDSAMYLCASSRGGGGETQYFGPGTRLLVL.

The chain has TRBV5-1 and TRBJ2-7; TRBD1 aligns across 9 bases. V shed 3 bases and J 5 bases; nucleotides not matched to a gene: 9. The CDR3 has 15 amino acids. The germline V gene encodes CDR1 SGHRS and CDR2 YFSETQ. The CDR3 coding sequence is TGCGCCAGCAGCTCGCCCGGGACAGGGATGAACGAGCAGTACTTC. It yields the protein CASSSPGTGMNEQYF.

This sequence joins TRBV7-2 and TRBJ1-1, with no clear D. V dropped 5 bases and J dropped 4 bases, with 14 bases sitting between them. Germline lookup yields CDR1 SGHTA and CDR2 FQGNSA. This CDR3 spans 14 amino acids. The CDR3: CASSRGRVATEAFF. The DNA of the CDR3 is TGTGCCAGCAGCAGAGGGAGGGTAGCCACTGAAGCTTTCTTT.

The J gene is TRBJ1-2, the V gene TRBV6-5; the D gene is possibly TRBD1 (6 bases). Trimming removed 0 bases at V and 2 bases at J, with 13 bases between. This CDR3 is built from 16 residues. Germline CDR1 reads MNHEY; CDR2 reads SVGAGI. The CDR3 DNA reads TGTGCCAGCAGTTACTCGGCGTTCACAGGGAACTATGGCTACACCTTC. Translated, it gives CASSYSAFTGNYGYTF.